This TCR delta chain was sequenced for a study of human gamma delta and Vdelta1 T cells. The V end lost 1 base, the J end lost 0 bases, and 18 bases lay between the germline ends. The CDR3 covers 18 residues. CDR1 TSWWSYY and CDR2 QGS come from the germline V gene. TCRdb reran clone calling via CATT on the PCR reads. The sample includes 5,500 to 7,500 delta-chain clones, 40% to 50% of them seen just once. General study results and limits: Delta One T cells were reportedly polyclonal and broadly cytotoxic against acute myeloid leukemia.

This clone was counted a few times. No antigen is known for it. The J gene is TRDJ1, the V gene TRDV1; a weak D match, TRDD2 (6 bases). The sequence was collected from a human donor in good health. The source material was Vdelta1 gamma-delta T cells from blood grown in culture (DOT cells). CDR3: CALGERALPVPYTDKLIF. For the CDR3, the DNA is TGTGCTCTTGGGGAACGTGCGCTTCCTGTCCCCTACACCGATAAACTCATCTTT.